This is a list of T cell receptor beta chains from one sample in a study of blood T cell repertoires in COVID-19. Sequencing was performed with immunoSEQ multiplex PCR; in TCRdb, only in-frame clones are kept and a portion is missing. This sample yields 200,000 to 250,000 clones, of which over 75% are seen a single time; 7% to 7.5% belongs to the top ten. Sequencing used PBMCs or T cells enriched from blood (not recorded which). Receptors were obtained from a man aged 25 to 45 in a cohort exposed to, infected with or recovered from COVID-19 (not recorded which). CDR3s include the opening cysteine and the closing phenylalanine or tryptophan. The order of the fields is clone size, V gene, J gene, CDR3 protein. Size values are once, few and many counts, or a class for expanded clones, and some rows have none.

>.|TRBV27|TRBJ1-2
CASSPPDSSYGYTF
>.|TRBV19|TRBJ1-2
CASSPEGRRPIGGYTF
>.|TRBV9|TRBJ2-7
CASSVDGGNYEQYF
>.|TRBV6-4|TRBJ2-3
CASSEGAGETDTQYF
>.|TRBV27|TRBJ2-2
CASSLISGRAGELFF
>.|TRBV6-1|TRBJ2-4
CASSEINAENIQYF
>.|TRBV5-6|TRBJ2-5
CASSLGHSQETQYF
>.|TRBV29-1|TRBJ1-4
CSAAGYATNEKLFF
>.|TRBV6-5|TRBJ2-3
CASSYDPRRNTDTQYF
>.|TRBV28|TRBJ2-2
CASSLGRTSGRTGELFF
>.|TRBV24-1|TRBJ2-1
CATSEGGLTNEQFF
>.|TRBV19|TRBJ1-2
CASSIEDRNGYTF
>.|TRBV9|TRBJ2-3
CASSVDTGRAYTDTQYF
>.|TRBV9|TRBJ1-1
CASKNPGGTEAFF
>.|TRBV20-1|TRBJ1-1
CSALGGKVAFF
>.|TRBV27|TRBJ2-7
CASSPGSRLYEQYF
>.|TRBV7-9|TRBJ2-7
CASSPTRGKSYEQYF
>.|TRBV25-1|TRBJ2-5
CASSGLHGIQETQYF
>.|TRBV27|TRBJ2-2
CASSLYLAGVTGELFF
>once|TRBV2|TRBJ1-1
CASSAAGQSKEAFF
>once|TRBV5-6|TRBJ2-2
CASSLPESITGELFF
>.|TRBV9|TRBJ1-2
CASSVAGTGGGGYTF
>.|TRBV6-5|TRBJ2-7
CASIKRGSYEQYF
>.|TRBV10-3|TRBJ2-7
CAISDGEGGQYF
>once|TRBV5-1|TRBJ1-1
CASSLRLTGGRNTEAFF
>.|TRBV5-6|TRBJ2-7
CASSLGDREQYF
>.|TRBV28|TRBJ2-7
CASSHPLADSSYEQYF
>.|TRBV7-9|TRBJ2-7
CASSRGTSASYEQYF
>.|TRBV27|TRBJ1-1
CASRNPPGTEAFF
>.|TRBV9|TRBJ1-2
CASSPAYPRAIYGYTF
>.|TRBV13|TRBJ2-5
CASSFASGDGSSTQYF
>.|TRBV5-7|TRBJ2-4
CASSLLTKNIQYF
>.|TRBV7-3|TRBJ1-2
CASSLGTGDYGYTF
>.|TRBV28|TRBJ1-1
CASRSHGGRGAFF
>.|TRBV19|TRBJ2-1
CASNNGLYNEQFF
>once|TRBV27|TRBJ2-5
CASSLRSPLTGGETQYF
>.|TRBV5-1|TRBJ1-2
CASSWRGTGGYGYTF
>once|TRBV2|TRBJ1-1
CASMGQKNTEAFF
>.|TRBV27|TRBJ2-3
CASSLSSFGGTDTQYF
>.|TRBV28|TRBJ2-7
CASSLSGTGTYEQYF
>.|TRBV11-2|TRBJ2-7
CASSTHGGRSSYEQYF
>.|TRBV6-5|TRBJ1-5
CASSYSFPGSNKPQHF
>many|TRBV12-3/TRBV12-4|TRBJ2-5
CASSLAGTETQYF
>.|TRBV7-2|TRBJ1-1
CASSPPGGGSIEAFF
>few|TRBV28|TRBJ2-1
CASSFRPREEQFF
>once|TRBV11-3|TRBJ2-1
CASSISSGTSGYNEQFF
>.|TRBV10-3|TRBJ1-2
CAISRGIGDYGYTF
>.|TRBV28|TRBJ2-3
CATQFRPGTQYF
>.|TRBV15|TRBJ2-6
CATAGTSPHSGANVLTF
>.|TRBV19|TRBJ1-6
CASRTDRRSNSPLHF